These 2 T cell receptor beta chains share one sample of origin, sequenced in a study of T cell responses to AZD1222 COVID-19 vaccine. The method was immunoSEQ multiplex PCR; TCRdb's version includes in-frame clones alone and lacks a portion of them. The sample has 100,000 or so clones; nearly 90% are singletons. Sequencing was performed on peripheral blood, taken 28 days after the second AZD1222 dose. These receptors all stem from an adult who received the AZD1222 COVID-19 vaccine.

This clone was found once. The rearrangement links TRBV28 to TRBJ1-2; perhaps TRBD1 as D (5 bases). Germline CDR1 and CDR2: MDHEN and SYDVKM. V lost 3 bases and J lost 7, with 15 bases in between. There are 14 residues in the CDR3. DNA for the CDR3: TGTGCCAGCAGTTTTAGGGACGGAGGTCGTGGCTACACCTTC. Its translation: CASSFRDGGRGYTF.

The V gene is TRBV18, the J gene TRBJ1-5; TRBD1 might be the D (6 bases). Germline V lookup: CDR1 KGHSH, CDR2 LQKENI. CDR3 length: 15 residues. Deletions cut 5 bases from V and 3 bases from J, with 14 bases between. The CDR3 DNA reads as TGTGCCAGCTCATCCTTAGACAGGCTCAATCAGCCCCAGCATTTT. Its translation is CASSSLDRLNQPQHF.